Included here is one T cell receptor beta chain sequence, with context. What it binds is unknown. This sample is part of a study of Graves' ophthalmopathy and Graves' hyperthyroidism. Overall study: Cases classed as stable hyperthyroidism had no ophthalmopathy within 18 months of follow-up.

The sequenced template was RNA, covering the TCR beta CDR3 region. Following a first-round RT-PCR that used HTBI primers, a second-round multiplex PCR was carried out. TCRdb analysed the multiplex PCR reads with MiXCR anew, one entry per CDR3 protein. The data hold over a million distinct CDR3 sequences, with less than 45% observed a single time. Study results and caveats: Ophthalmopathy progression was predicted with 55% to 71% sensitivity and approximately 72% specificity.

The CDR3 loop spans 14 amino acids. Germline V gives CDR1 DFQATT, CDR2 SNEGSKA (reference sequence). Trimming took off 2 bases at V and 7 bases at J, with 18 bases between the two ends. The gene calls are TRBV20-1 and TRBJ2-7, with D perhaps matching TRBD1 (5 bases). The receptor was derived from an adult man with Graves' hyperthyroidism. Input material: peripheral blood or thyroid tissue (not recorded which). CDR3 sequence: CSARPPRVVREQYF. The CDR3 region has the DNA TGCAGTGCTAGACCCCCCAGGGTGGTGAGGGAGCAGTACTTC.